This TCR beta chain derives from a study of cytomegalovirus exposure and HLA in healthy donors. Method: immunoSEQ multiplex PCR; TCRdb's copy keeps in-frame clones and lacks some. The sample yields some 200,000 clones, roughly 88% seen once. Trimming cost V 0 bases and J 6 bases; bases outside gene matches: 7. This CDR3 has 17 residues. The V gene's germline CDR1 is SGDLS and CDR2 YYNGEE. Sequenced: PBMCs. V usage is TRBV9 and J usage is TRBJ2-3, with 13 nucleotides matching TRBD2. The sequence was obtained from a woman aged 25 to 39 in good health and CMV-seropositive. The CDR3 DNA is TGTGCCAGCAGCGTAGATGGACTAGCGGGAGTGGTGGATACGCAGTATTTT. It is translated as CASSVDGLAGVVDTQYF. Complete variable domain (other parts from reference TRBV9 and TRBJ2-3): DSGVTQTPKHLITATGQRVTLRCSPRSGDLSVYWYQQSLDQGLQFLIQYYNGEERAKGNILERFSAQQFPDLHSELNLSSLELGDSALYFCASSVDGLAGVVDTQYFGPGTRLTVL.